These 5 T cell receptor beta chains were sequenced from one sample in a study of cytomegalovirus exposure and HLA in healthy donors. PCR primers comprised 60 Vbeta and 13 Jbeta primers. Produced via immunoSEQ multiplex PCR; TCRdb's table is partial and in-frame only. Here the sample spans around 130,000 clones, 75% to 90% being singletons. Sequencing was carried out using PBMCs. The receptors were sampled from a man aged 25 to 45 in good health and CMV-seronegative.

This clone was detected a few times. The chain employs TRBV6-5 and TRBJ1-2; D is uncertain. CDR1 and CDR2 from the germline V gene are MNHEY and SVGAGI. V lost 5 bases to trimming and J lost 4 bases, with 11 bases between them. This CDR3 contains 13 residues. CDR3 sequence: CASSPSVSYGYTF. Here the CDR3 DNA reads TGTGCCAGCAGTCCCTCGGTGTCCTATGGCTACACCTTC.

The V gene is TRBV6-1, the J gene TRBJ1-1; D gene uncertain. The CDR3 has 13 amino acids. Germline CDR1 MNHNS, CDR2 SASEGT. V was pared by 6 bases and J by 1 base, with 9 bases between. CDR3: CASSHTWNTEAFF. Written as DNA, the CDR3 is TGTGCCAGCAGCCACACCTGGAACACTGAAGCTTTCTTT.

The chain has TRBV2 and TRBJ2-3, with 9 positions matching TRBD2. This CDR3 region has 13 residues. With V trimmed by 9 bases and J by 1 base, 2 bases remained unmatched. The germline CDR1 and CDR2 sequences are SNHLY and FYNNEI. The CDR3 loop reads CARERGGTDTQYF. CDR3 sequence (DNA): TGTGCCAGGGAGCGGGGGGGCACAGATACGCAGTATTTT.

The CDR3 region is CASSLGSSGGGSQYF. The CDR3 bases are TGTGCCAGCAGCTTAGGGTCTAGCGGGGGAGGATCCCAGTACTTC. This chain joins TRBV7-2 and TRBJ2-5; 10 bases align to TRBD2. From germline, CDR1 is SGHTA and CDR2 FQGNSA. The CDR3 is 15 residues long. J lost 9 bases, V lost 1 base, and 8 bases had no gene match.

This clone was seen a handful of times. The chain carries TRBV6-1 and TRBJ1-6; TRBD1 aligns across 8 bases. Trimming at V came to 2 bases and at J to 11 bases, leaving 8 bases not matched to a gene. The CDR3 spans 15 residues. Germline V gene data show CDR1 as MNHNS and CDR2 as SASEGT. CDR3 coding DNA: TGTGCCAGCAGTGAAAGTACAGGGGGGAATCCACCCCTCCACTTT. Translating it yields CASSESTGGNPPLHF.